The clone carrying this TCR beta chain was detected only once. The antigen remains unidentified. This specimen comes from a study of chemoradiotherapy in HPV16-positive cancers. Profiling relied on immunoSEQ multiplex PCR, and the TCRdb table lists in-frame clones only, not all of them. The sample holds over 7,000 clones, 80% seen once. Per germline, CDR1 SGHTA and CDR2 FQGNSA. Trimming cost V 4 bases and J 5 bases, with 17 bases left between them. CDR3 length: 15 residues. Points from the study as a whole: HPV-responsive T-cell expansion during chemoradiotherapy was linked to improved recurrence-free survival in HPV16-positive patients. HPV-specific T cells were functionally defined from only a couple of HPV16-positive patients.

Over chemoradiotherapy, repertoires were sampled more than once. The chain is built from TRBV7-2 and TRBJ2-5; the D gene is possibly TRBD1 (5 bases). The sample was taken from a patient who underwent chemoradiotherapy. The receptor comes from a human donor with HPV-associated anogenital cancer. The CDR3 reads CASSWRASGAETQYF. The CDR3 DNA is TGTGCCAGCAGCTGGAGAGCGTCTGGGGCGGAGACCCAGTACTTC.